This TCR beta chain was recorded in a study of cytomegalovirus exposure and HLA in healthy donors. Study-level background: The same platform used for the roughly 610 first-cohort repertoires was also used for the 95 to 150 validation repertoires, as a later analysis reported. Broader study findings: Altogether, about 160 TCR beta chains were recorded as cytomegalovirus-associated. According to a subsequent analysis, TCR clusters identified in the first cohort showed a tendency to co-occur across the 120 or so validation repertoires.

The donors were members of the approximately 110-subject validation cohort (separate from the roughly 660-subject first cohort). Germline V gene sequence: CDR1 SGHRS, CDR2 YFSETQ. Between the trimmed V and J ends, which lost 0 bases and 8 bases, there was a span of 17 bases. The CDR3 runs 16 residues. This clone was detected a few times. The antigen is unknown. The repertoire was sequenced with immunoSEQ multiplex PCR; TCRdb's copy has only in-frame clones and lacks some. In the table there are some 240,000 clones, roughly 80% of which are singletons. The chain employs TRBV5-1 and TRBJ2-2; TRBD2 might be the D (6 bases). The clonotype comes from a woman between 18 and 29 years old in good health and CMV-seronegative. Material for sequencing was PBMCs. Written as DNA, the CDR3 is TGCGCCAGCAGCTTGGAACAGCGGAGGGGAGCTGGGGAGCTGTTTTTT. Translated: CASSLEQRRGAGELFF. Looking up the rest from reference TRBV5-1 and TRBJ2-2 gives the full variable domain: KAGVTQTPRYLIKTRGQQVTLSCSPISGHRSVSWYQQTPGQGLQFLFEYFSETQRNKGNFPGRFSGRQFSNSRSEMNVSTLELGDSALYLCASSLEQRRGAGELFFGEGSRLTVL.